Below, 21 T cell receptor beta chains from the same sample are listed, as sequenced in a study of human T cells and chemical hapten exposure. Regarding time point: pre-sensitization, week 0. Treatment denoted: therapeutic diphenylcyclopropenone sensitization with weekly scalp DPC. TCRdb redid the calling of the RACE reads with MiXCR, one entry per CDR3 protein. The repertoire consists of 280,000 or so distinct CDR3 sequences, with almost 8% occurring once and the leading ten covering around 1.2%. Material: whole blood, obtained in connection with sensitization to the hapten diphenylcyclopropenone (DPC). The receptors originated from a man between 18 and 35 years old with alopecia areata. Some clones in this sample may be carry-over from other donors' samples.

The sample holds one count of this clonotype. CDR3 DNA: TGTGCCAGCAGGACTTGGGATGGCTACACCTTC. Translation gives CASRTWDGYTF. The V call is TRBV6-1, the J call TRBJ1-2; D gene unclear. The CDR3 contains 11 residues. Germline V CDR1 and CDR2: MNHNS, SASEGT. The ends were cut back, 6 bases at V and 6 bases at J, with 8 bases in the middle.

The chain joins TRBV7-2 to TRBJ1-2; D uncertain. In germline, CDR1 is SGHTA, CDR2 FQGNSA. V lost 5 bases and J 2 bases, leaving 15 bases between the germline ends. The CDR3 covers 15 residues. This chain's CDR3 is CASSPIGQVNYGYTF. The CDR3 DNA sequence: TGTGCCAGCAGCCCGATTGGCCAGGTCAACTATGGCTACACCTTC.

Only a few counts were recorded for this clonotype. This rearrangement joins TRBV11-2 to TRBJ2-7; D not certain. CDR3 length equals 13 residues. Looked up from germline, CDR1 is SGHAT and CDR2 is FQNNGV. The V end was cut by 7 bases, the J end by 7 bases, with 17 bases between. Written as DNA, the CDR3 is TGTGCCAGCACCGTCCCAACTCTACGGGAGCAGTACTTC. This encodes CASTVPTLREQYF.

This clonotype was counted only a few times. This chain's CDR3 is CASSEAVGGRSPEQFF. The CDR3 nucleotides read TGTGCCAGCAGTGAAGCAGTGGGAGGGAGGTCTCCTGAGCAGTTCTTC. This chain connects TRBV6-1 to TRBJ2-1, with TRBD2 matching 7 bases. The J segment lost 9 bases and the V segment lost 0 bases, leaving 11 bases of the junction unmatched. CDR1 and CDR2 from the germline V gene are MNHNS and SASEGT. The CDR3 runs to 16 residues.

This clonotype was picked up many times. J is TRBJ1-5 and V is TRBV5-5; D is undetermined. The CDR3 loop spans 13 amino acids. V dropped 4 bases and J dropped 8 bases, with 13 bases sitting between them. Per germline, CDR1 SGHKS and CDR2 YYEKEE (reference sequence). The CDR3 DNA is TGTGCCAGCAGCCGGAGGACTTCGGAGCCCCAGCATTTT. It yields the protein CASSRRTSEPQHF.

With respect to this clonotype: A much bigger clone sits one base away, suggesting this may be a read error. The chain recombines TRBV4-2 with TRBJ1-1, with D perhaps TRBD1 (5 bases). The CDR3 has 14 amino acids. CDR1 LGHNA and CDR2 YNFKEQ come from the germline V gene. CDR3 sequence reads: CASKGADMNTEVFF. CDR3 DNA sequence: TGTGCCAGCAAAGGGGCCGACATGAACACTGAAGTTTTCTTT.

The chain employs TRBV12-3 or TRBV12-4 and TRBJ2-3; TRBD2 agrees at 8 bases. The CDR3 runs 13 residues. V shed 5 bases, J shed 4 bases, and the junction held 2 bases outside the gene matches. The CDR3 spells CASSRTSPDTQYF. The CDR3 region has the DNA TGTGCCAGCAGTAGGACTAGCCCAGATACGCAGTATTTT.

This clonotype was seen ten or more times. The chain recombines TRBV7-3 with TRBJ2-2; 7 bases are a match to TRBD1. With 3 bases clipped from V and 2 bases from J, the junction kept 6 bases outside the gene matches. CDR1 is SGHTA, CDR2 FQGTGA, per germline. This CDR3 comprises 16 residues. The CDR3, as DNA: TGTGCCAGCAGCTTGAGAAGGGGGCTTAACACCGGGGAGCTGTTTTTT. Its translation: CASSLRRGLNTGELFF.

This clonotype was seen a handful of times. This rearrangement joins TRBV28 to TRBJ2-1; 7 nucleotides agree with TRBD1. The V gene's germline CDR1 is MDHEN and CDR2 SYDVKM. J gave up 7 bases and V 4 bases, and 10 bases lay outside the gene matches. This CDR3 spans 15 amino acids. CDR3 sequence: CASSYRGGARNEQFF. The CDR3 DNA is TGTGCCAGCAGTTACCGAGGGGGCGCGCGGAATGAGCAGTTCTTC. Filled out from reference TRBV28 and TRBJ2-1, the complete variable domain reads DVKVTQSSRYLVKRTGEKVFLECVQDMDHENMFWYRQDPGLGLRLIYFSYDVKMKEKGDIPEGYSVSREKKERFSLILESASTNQTSMYLCASSYRGGARNEQFFGPGTRLTVL.

This clonotype was recorded at least ten times. This sequence joins TRBV7-6 and TRBJ2-1; a weak D match, TRBD1 (6 bases). Germline V lookup: CDR1 SGHVS, CDR2 FNYEAQ. The CDR3 covers 12 residues. Trimming left V 5 bases short and J 10 bases short, with 12 bases between. Written as DNA, the CDR3 is TGTGCCAGCAGCCCGGACGGGACAGAGCAGTTCTTC. It codes for CASSPDGTEQFF.

This clonotype was picked up a small number of times. The rearrangement links TRBV6-2 or TRBV6-3 to TRBJ2-7, with TRBD1 as a possible D gene (6 bases). The germline V gene encodes CDR1 MNHEY and CDR2 SVGEGT. V lost 7 bases to trimming and J lost 3 bases, with 13 bases between them. The CDR3 sequence is 13 residues long. CDR3 coding DNA: TGTGCCAGCAAACCAACAGGGAGCTACGAGCAGTACGTC. Translated, it gives CASKPTGSYEQYV.

This chain uses TRBV7-2 with TRBJ2-2, with no clear D. Germline V gene sequence: CDR1 SGHTA, CDR2 FQGNSA. The length of the CDR3 is 12 residues. V lost 3 bases, J lost 5 bases, and 4 bases lay in between. The CDR3 sequence: CASSFPTGELFF. CDR3 nucleotides: TGTGCCAGCAGCTTTCCGACCGGGGAGCTGTTTTTT.

The sample holds many counts of this clonotype. The chain has TRBV20-1 and TRBJ1-1; TRBD1 aligns across 10 bases. The CDR3 consists of 13 residues. Trimming cost V 5 bases and J 2 bases; bases outside gene matches: 2. Looked up from germline, CDR1 is DFQATT and CDR2 is SNEGSKA (reference sequence). This CDR3 reads CSADRGRNTEAFF. In DNA, the CDR3 is TGCAGTGCTGACAGGGGGCGCAACACTGAAGCTTTCTTT.

This clonotype was recorded many times. V and J are TRBV5-1 and TRBJ2-5, with D perhaps assigned TRBD1 or TRBD2 (5 bases each). In germline, CDR1 is SGHRS, CDR2 YFSETQ. The CDR3 runs 14 residues. The germline V and J ends were trimmed by 0 bases and 1 base, with 7 bases remaining between them. The CDR3 coding sequence is TGCGCCAGCAGCTTGGCGGGGACCCAAGAGACCCAGTACTTC. This encodes CASSLAGTQETQYF.

This clonotype was seen at least ten times. The V call is TRBV19, the J call TRBJ1-5, with D unresolved. V was clipped by 4 bases and J by 4 bases, with 11 bases between them. Per the germline V gene, CDR1 is LNHDA and CDR2 is SQIVND (reference sequence). CDR3 length: 14 residues. The CDR3 loop reads CASSTRVRNQPQHF. The CDR3 nucleotides are TGTGCCAGTAGTACTAGGGTCCGAAATCAGCCCCAGCATTTT.

This clonotype was counted a few times. The CDR3 bases are TGCAGTGCTAGCGGGCCGGGAGAAGCTTTCTTT. It translates to CSASGPGEAFF. The rearrangement uses TRBV20-1 and TRBJ1-1; D not certain. The CDR3 has 11 residues. Per the germline V gene, CDR1 is DFQATT and CDR2 is SNEGSKA (reference sequence). V shed 3 bases and J shed 8 bases, with 10 bases lying between them.

The V gene is TRBV11-2, the J gene TRBJ1-6; 8 nucleotides match TRBD1. This CDR3 has 15 amino acids. The ends lost 4 bases at V and 11 bases at J; junction bases unmatched: 10. In germline, CDR1 is SGHAT, CDR2 FQNNGV. The CDR3 sequence is CASSSYRGNIAPLHF. Here the CDR3 DNA reads TGTGCCAGCAGCTCCTACAGGGGGAATATCGCACCCCTCCACTTT.

The V and J genes are TRBV7-9 and TRBJ2-4, with D possibly TRBD1 on 6 matching bases. Germline lookup yields CDR1 SEHNR and CDR2 FQNEAQ (reference sequence). V lost 0 bases and J 4 bases, leaving 10 bases between the germline ends. CDR3 length: 15 residues. The CDR3 DNA reads as TGTGCCAGCAGCTTAGCCGAGACAGGAAAAAACATTCAGTACTTC. Its translation is CASSLAETGKNIQYF.

Here the CDR3 reads CASSAGLAGSYNEQFF. CDR3 sequence (DNA): TGCGCCAGCAGCGCCGGACTAGCGGGCTCCTACAATGAGCAGTTCTTC. This chain uses TRBV5-1 with TRBJ2-1, with 11 bases fitting TRBD2. CDR1 is SGHRS, CDR2 YFSETQ, per germline. CDR3 length: 16 residues. V lost 4 bases and J lost 0; bases outside the gene matches: 3.

The genes are TRBV5-1 and TRBJ2-4; D remains ambiguous. Germline-derived CDR1 and CDR2 are SGHRS and YFSETQ. CDR3 size: 17 residues. Trimming left V 0 bases short and J 0 bases short, with 13 bases between. The CDR3 sequence: CASSLALRELAKNIQYF. The CDR3 bases are TGCGCCAGCAGCTTGGCTCTGCGAGAGCTAGCCAAAAACATTCAGTACTTC.

The CDR3: CASSPWGLNTEAFF. CDR3 DNA: TGTGCCAGCAGCCCATGGGGGTTGAACACTGAAGCTTTCTTT. The chain recombines TRBV14 with TRBJ1-1, with TRBD1 as a possible D gene (5 bases). The CDR3 covers 14 residues. Germline CDR1 reads SGHDN; CDR2 reads FVKESK. The V end lost 4 bases, the J end lost 0 bases, and 9 bases lay between the germline ends.